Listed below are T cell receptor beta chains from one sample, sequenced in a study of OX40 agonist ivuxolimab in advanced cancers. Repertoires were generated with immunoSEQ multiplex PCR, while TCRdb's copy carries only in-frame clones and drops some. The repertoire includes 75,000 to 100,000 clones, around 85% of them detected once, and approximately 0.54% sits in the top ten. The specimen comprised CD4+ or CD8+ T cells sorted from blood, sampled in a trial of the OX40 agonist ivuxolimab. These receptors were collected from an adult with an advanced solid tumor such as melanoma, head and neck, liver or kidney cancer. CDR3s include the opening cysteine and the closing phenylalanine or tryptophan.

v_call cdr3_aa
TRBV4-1 CASSQVSRGTEAFF
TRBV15 CATSRGQGSNQPQHF
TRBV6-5 CASSSHPQYEQYF
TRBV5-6 CASTTWSANEKLFF
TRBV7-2 CASSLAIGSGEQFF
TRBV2 CASSGTSGANVLTF
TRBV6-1 CASSARGGEKLFF
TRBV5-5 CASTPGGDYGYTF
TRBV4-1 CASSPNGAAGANVLTF
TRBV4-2 CASSQDPGSGEKLFF
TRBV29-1 CSGQGRMNTEAFF
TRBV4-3 CASSQKPRTNNVKAKNIQYF
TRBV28 CATRRASYGYTF
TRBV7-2 CASSLLGAGAGANVLTF
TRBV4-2 CASSRDRKSTNEKLFF
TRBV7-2 CASSLRPSGGLLAQYF
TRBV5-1 CASSRDPFNEKLFF
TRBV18 CASSPWSTGKYEQYF
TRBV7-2 CASRDNAVWRGRTDTQYF
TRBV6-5 CASRRLQAGNTEAFF
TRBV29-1 CSVAVSEFYGYTF
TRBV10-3 CAITQDRSNSPLHF
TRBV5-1 CASSLMGDRDTEAFF
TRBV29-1 CSSSGTGVNPLSSNTEAFF
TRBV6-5 CASRPTGNSNQPQHF
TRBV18 CASSPDRAVAEQYF
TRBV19 CASRHRGFTETQYF
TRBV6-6 CASSQVSYEAFF
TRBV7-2 CASSRYLVGEFGDTQYF
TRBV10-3 CAISEWGDQPQHF
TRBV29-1 CSAVTEGTRGGYTF
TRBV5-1 CASSFQGGTEAFF
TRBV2 CASSNTLPRNSNQPQHF
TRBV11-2 CASSSIQAGTAEVKLFF
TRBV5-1 CASSWAGTDQAFF